This T cell receptor (beta chain) was found in a study of beta chain features in type 1 diabetes. This CDR3 region has 13 residues. With 0 bases removed from V and 7 bases from J, the gap between germline ends came to 9 bases. The germline CDR1 and CDR2 sequences are MGHRA and YSYEKL. Each of the sorted populations had a purity greater than 98%. Every bit of the isolated RNA underwent reverse transcription, so sequencing read expressed TCRB transcripts. Naive, central memory and regulatory T cell samples averaged roughly 3.8 million reads. Profiling relied on immunoSEQ multiplex PCR, and the TCRdb table lists in-frame clones only, not all of them. The table lists about 370,000 clones, around 9.6% of them singletons. Overall study results and limits: Significant though moderate, a shortening of TCRB CDR3s appeared in all four CD4+ subsets of Type 1 diabetes patients.

There are a few counts of this clone. Its antigen is as yet unknown. Sequencing was done on a sample of central memory CD4+ T cells from blood. This chain links TRBV4-1 with TRBJ2-5, with D possibly being TRBD1 (6 bases). The receptor comes from a man aged 25-45 years with type 1 diabetes. DNA for the CDR3: TGCGCCAGCAGCCAAGATCAGGGGAGGACCCAGTACTTC. This encodes CASSQDQGRTQYF.